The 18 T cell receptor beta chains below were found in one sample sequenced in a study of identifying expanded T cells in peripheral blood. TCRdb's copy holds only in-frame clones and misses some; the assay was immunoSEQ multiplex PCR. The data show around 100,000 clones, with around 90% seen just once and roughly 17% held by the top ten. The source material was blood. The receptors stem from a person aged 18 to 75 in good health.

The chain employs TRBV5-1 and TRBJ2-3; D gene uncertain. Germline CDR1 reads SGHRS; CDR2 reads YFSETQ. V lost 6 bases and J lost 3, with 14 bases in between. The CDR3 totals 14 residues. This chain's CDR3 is CASTESGRTDTQYF. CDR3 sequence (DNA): TGCGCCAGCACGGAGTCCGGAAGGACAGATACGCAGTATTTT.

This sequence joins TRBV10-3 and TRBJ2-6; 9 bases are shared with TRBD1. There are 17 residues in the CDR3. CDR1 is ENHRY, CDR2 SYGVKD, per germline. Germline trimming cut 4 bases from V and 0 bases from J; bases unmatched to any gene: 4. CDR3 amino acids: CAISGDRAPSGANVLTF. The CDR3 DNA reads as TGTGCCATCAGTGGGGACAGGGCCCCCTCTGGGGCCAACGTCCTGACTTTC.

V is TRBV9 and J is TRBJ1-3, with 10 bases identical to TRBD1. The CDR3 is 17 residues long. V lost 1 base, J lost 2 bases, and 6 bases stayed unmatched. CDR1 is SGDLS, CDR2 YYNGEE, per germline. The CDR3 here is CASSVSPGTGAGNTIYF. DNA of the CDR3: TGTGCCAGCAGCGTAAGTCCCGGGACAGGGGCTGGAAACACCATATATTTT. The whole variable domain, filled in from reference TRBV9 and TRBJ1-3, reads DSGVTQTPKHLITATGQRVTLRCSPRSGDLSVYWYQQSLDQGLQFLIQYYNGEERAKGNILERFSAQQFPDLHSELNLSSLELGDSALYFCASSVSPGTGAGNTIYFGEGSWLTVV.

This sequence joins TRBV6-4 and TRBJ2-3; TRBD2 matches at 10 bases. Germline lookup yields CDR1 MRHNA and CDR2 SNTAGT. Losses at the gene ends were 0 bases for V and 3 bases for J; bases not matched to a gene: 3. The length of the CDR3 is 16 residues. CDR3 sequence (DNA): TGTGCCAGCAGTGACTCTGCTAGCGGGGGTACAGATACGCAGTATTTT. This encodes CASSDSASGGTDTQYF.

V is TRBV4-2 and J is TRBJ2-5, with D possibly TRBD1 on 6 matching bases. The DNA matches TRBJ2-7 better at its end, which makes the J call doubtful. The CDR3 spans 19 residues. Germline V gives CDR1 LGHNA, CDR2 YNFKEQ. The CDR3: CASSQGRGRQEVNSYEQYF. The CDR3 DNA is TGTGCCAGCAGCCAAGGGAGAGGGCGACAGGAAGTTAACTCCTACGAGCAGTACTTC.

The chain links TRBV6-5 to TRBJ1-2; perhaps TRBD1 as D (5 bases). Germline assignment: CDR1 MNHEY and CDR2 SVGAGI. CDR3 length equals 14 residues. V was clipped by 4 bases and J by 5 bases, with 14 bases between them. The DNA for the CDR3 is TGTGCCAGCAGTTTCCGGGACGCAGCATATGGCTACACCTTC. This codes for CASSFRDAAYGYTF.

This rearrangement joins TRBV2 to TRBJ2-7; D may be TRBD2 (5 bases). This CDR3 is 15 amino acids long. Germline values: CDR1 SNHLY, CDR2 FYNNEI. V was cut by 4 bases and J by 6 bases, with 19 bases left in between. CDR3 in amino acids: CASSGLSGNRLEQYF. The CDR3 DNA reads TGTGCCAGCAGTGGCTTGTCGGGGAATCGGCTCGAGCAGTACTTC.

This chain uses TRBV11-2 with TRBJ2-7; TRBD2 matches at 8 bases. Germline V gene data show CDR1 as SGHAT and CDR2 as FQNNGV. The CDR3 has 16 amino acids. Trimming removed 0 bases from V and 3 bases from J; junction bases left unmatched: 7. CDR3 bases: TGTGCCAGCAGCTTAGATTTTCGGGGGGGCCTCTACGAGCAGTACTTC. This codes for CASSLDFRGGLYEQYF.

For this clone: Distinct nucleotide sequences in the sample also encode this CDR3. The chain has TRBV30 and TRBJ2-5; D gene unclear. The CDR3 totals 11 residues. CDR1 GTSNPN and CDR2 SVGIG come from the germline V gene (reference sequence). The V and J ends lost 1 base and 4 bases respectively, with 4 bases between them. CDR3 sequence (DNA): TGTGCCTGGAGTGGCGGAGAGACCCAGTACTTC. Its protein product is CAWSGGETQYF. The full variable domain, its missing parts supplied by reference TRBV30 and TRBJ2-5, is SQTIHQWPATLVQPVGSPLSLECTVEGTSNPNLYWYRQAAGRGLQLLFYSVGIGQISSEVPQNLSASRPQDRQFILSSKKLLLSDSGFYLCAWSGGETQYFGPGTRLLVL.

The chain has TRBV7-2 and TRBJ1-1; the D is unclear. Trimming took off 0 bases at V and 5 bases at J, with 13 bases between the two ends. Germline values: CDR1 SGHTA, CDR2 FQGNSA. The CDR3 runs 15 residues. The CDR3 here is CASSLAGVGWTEAFF. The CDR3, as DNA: TGTGCCAGCAGCTTAGCGGGAGTGGGTTGGACTGAAGCTTTCTTT.

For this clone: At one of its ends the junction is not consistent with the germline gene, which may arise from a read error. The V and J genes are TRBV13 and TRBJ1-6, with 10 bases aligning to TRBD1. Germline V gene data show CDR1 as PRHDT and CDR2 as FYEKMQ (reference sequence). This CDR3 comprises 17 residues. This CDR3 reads CASSLGQGERWNSPLHF. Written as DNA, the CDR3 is TGTGCCAGCAGCCTAGGACAGGGGGAACGTTGGAATTCACCCCTCCACTTT. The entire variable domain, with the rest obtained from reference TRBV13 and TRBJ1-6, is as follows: AAGVIQSPRHLIKEKRETATLKCYPIPRHDTVYWYQQGPGQDPQFLISFYEKMQSDKGSIPDRFSAQQFSDYHSELNMSSLELGDSALYFCASSLGQGERWNSPLHFGNGTRLTVT.

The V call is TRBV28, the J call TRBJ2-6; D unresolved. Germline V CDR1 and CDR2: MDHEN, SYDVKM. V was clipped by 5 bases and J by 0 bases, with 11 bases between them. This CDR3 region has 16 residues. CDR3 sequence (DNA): TGTGCCAGCAGTGAAGATCGGGCCTCTGGGGCCAACGTCCTGACTTTC. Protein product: CASSEDRASGANVLTF.

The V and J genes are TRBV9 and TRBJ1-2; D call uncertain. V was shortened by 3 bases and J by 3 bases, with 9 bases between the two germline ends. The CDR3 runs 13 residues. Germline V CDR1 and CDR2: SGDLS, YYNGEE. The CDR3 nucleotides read TGTGCCAGCAGCGCGCCTAAGCACTATGGCTACACCTTC. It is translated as CASSAPKHYGYTF.

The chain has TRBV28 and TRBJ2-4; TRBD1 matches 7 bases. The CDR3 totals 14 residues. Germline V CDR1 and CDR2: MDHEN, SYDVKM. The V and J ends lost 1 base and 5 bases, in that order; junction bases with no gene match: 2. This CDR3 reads CASSLFGQENIQYF. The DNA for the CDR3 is TGTGCCAGCAGTTTATTTGGACAGGAAAACATTCAGTACTTC.

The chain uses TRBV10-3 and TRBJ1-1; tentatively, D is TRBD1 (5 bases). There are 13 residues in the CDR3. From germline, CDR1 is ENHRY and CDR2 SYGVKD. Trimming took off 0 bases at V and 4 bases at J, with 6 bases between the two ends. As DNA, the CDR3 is TGTGCCATCAGTGAGTCCCAGGGCACTGAAGCTTTCTTT. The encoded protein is CAISESQGTEAFF.

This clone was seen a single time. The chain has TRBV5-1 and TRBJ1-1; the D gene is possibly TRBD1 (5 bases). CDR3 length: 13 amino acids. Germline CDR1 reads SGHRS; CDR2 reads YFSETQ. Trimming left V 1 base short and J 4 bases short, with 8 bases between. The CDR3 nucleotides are TGCGCCAGCAGCTTGCGGGGGGTCACTGAAGCTTTCTTT. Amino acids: CASSLRGVTEAFF. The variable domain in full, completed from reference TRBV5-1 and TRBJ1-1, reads KAGVTQTPRYLIKTRGQQVTLSCSPISGHRSVSWYQQTPGQGLQFLFEYFSETQRNKGNFPGRFSGRQFSNSRSEMNVSTLELGDSALYLCASSLRGVTEAFFGQGTRLTVV.

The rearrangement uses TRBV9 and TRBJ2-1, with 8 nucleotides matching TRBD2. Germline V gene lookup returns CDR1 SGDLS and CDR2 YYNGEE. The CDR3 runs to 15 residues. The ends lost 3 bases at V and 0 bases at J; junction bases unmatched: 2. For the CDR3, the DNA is TGTGCCAGCAGCGATCGGGGGGGCTCCTACAATGAGCAGTTCTTC. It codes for CASSDRGGSYNEQFF.

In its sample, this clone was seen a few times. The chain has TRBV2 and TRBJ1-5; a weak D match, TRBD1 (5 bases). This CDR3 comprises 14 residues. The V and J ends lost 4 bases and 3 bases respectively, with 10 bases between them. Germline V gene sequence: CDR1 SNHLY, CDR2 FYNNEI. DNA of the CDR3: TGTGCCAGCAGTGCAACGACAGACAATCAGCCCCAGCATTTT. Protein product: CASSATTDNQPQHF.